This is a list of T cell receptor beta chains from one sample in a study of blood T cell repertoires in COVID-19. Here immunoSEQ multiplex PCR was the method, and the copy in TCRdb shows in-frame clones only, minus some. The data show some 370,000 clones, around 87% seen once. The sequenced material came from peripheral blood. These receptors were obtained from a woman younger than 45 with COVID-19, enrolled during active disease. Each CDR3 is given with its conserved first and last residue. Fields, in order: CDR3 DNA, CDR3 protein, clone size, D gene, J gene, V gene. A D gene is named only where the DNA matches it firmly. Size is stated for part of the rows, as once, few or many counts, or as a class when the clone is expanded.

CDR3 DNA: TGTGCCAGCAGCCCAGCGGGAGGGTTCTACGAGCAGTACTTC
CDR3 protein: CASSPAGGFYEQYF
clone size: NA
D gene: TRBD2
J gene: TRBJ2-7
V gene: TRBV27

CDR3 DNA: TGTGCCAGCAGCTTGGCGACAGGGGAGCTGTTTTTT
CDR3 protein: CASSLATGELFF
clone size: NA
D gene: NA
J gene: TRBJ2-2
V gene: TRBV7-9

CDR3 DNA: TGTGCCAGCAAGACAGGGGCCTACGAGCAGTACTTC
CDR3 protein: CASKTGAYEQYF
clone size: NA
D gene: TRBD1
J gene: TRBJ2-7
V gene: TRBV2

CDR3 DNA: TGTGCCAGCAGCGTAGATATGTACACTGAAGCTTTCTTT
CDR3 protein: CASSVDMYTEAFF
clone size: few
D gene: NA
J gene: TRBJ1-1
V gene: TRBV9

CDR3 DNA: TGTGCCAGTAGTCCCGCGGGACAGTCCTATGGCTACACCTTC
CDR3 protein: CASSPAGQSYGYTF
clone size: NA
D gene: TRBD1
J gene: TRBJ1-2
V gene: TRBV19

CDR3 DNA: TGTGCCATCAGGGGGACAGGGCAGAACACTGAAGCTTTCTTT
CDR3 protein: CAIRGTGQNTEAFF
clone size: NA
D gene: TRBD1
J gene: TRBJ1-1
V gene: TRBV10-3

CDR3 DNA: TGCGCCAGCAGCTTGGGCCCTTCTAGCGGAAGCTACGAGCAGTACTTC
CDR3 protein: CASSLGPSSGSYEQYF
clone size: NA
D gene: TRBD2
J gene: TRBJ2-7
V gene: TRBV5-1

CDR3 DNA: TGCGCCAGCAGCTTGACTAGCGGGAGCACAGATACGCAGTATTTT
CDR3 protein: CASSLTSGSTDTQYF
clone size: few
D gene: TRBD2
J gene: TRBJ2-3
V gene: TRBV5-1

CDR3 DNA: TGTGCCAGCAGCTTCAGACTAGCGGCTGTCTATGAGCAGTTCTTC
CDR3 protein: CASSFRLAAVYEQFF
clone size: NA
D gene: TRBD2
J gene: TRBJ2-1
V gene: TRBV5-5

CDR3 DNA: TGTGCCAGCAACTTGTGGACAGGGGCCTACGAGCAGTACTTC
CDR3 protein: CASNLWTGAYEQYF
clone size: few
D gene: TRBD1
J gene: TRBJ2-7
V gene: TRBV5-5

CDR3 DNA: TGTGCCAGCAGTCAGACAGGGAACACTGAAGCTTTCTTT
CDR3 protein: CASSQTGNTEAFF
clone size: NA
D gene: NA
J gene: TRBJ1-1
V gene: TRBV6-4

CDR3 DNA: TGTGCCAGCAGCTTTGGCAGGGTGGACACCGGGGAGCTGTTTTTT
CDR3 protein: CASSFGRVDTGELFF
clone size: NA
D gene: NA
J gene: TRBJ2-2
V gene: TRBV7-9

CDR3 DNA: TGTGCCACCAGTGATTTGTTAGCGGGAGGGCCTCGCGAGCAGTTCTTC
CDR3 protein: CATSDLLAGGPREQFF
clone size: NA
D gene: TRBD2
J gene: TRBJ2-1
V gene: TRBV24-1

CDR3 DNA: TGTGCCAGTAGTCGGGACAACAAGCGCCTCTATGGCTACACCTTC
CDR3 protein: CASSRDNKRLYGYTF
clone size: NA
D gene: NA
J gene: TRBJ1-2
V gene: TRBV19

CDR3 DNA: TGTGCCAGCAGGGCTCGACAGGATAACACCGGGGAGCTGTTTTTT
CDR3 protein: CASRARQDNTGELFF
clone size: NA
D gene: NA
J gene: TRBJ2-2
V gene: TRBV9

CDR3 DNA: TGTGCCAGCAGCCGGACAGGGGGCACGCTAGTCAAGAAGCAGTTCTTC
CDR3 protein: CASSRTGGTLVKKQFF
clone size: NA
D gene: TRBD1
J gene: TRBJ2-1
V gene: TRBV28

CDR3 DNA: TGTGCCAGTAGCCTCCTAGCGGGAGGATCTAGCGGGGAGCTGTTTTTT
CDR3 protein: CASSLLAGGSSGELFF
clone size: once
D gene: TRBD2
J gene: TRBJ2-2
V gene: TRBV19

CDR3 DNA: TGCGCCAGCAGCCAAGATTGGCGGGAGCACAATGAGCAGTTCTTC
CDR3 protein: CASSQDWREHNEQFF
clone size: NA
D gene: TRBD2
J gene: TRBJ2-1
V gene: TRBV4-3

CDR3 DNA: TGCGCCAGCAGCCGAACACAGGGTCACTCCTACGAGCAGTACTTC
CDR3 protein: CASSRTQGHSYEQYF
clone size: NA
D gene: NA
J gene: TRBJ2-7
V gene: TRBV4-1

CDR3 DNA: TGTGCCAGCAGCCAAGCCGGGGCTAGCGGGCTAGAGACCCAGTACTTC
CDR3 protein: CASSQAGASGLETQYF
clone size: NA
D gene: TRBD2
J gene: TRBJ2-5
V gene: TRBV4-2

CDR3 DNA: TGTGCCAAATCACCACAGGGGGGTGCCTACGAGCAGTACTTC
CDR3 protein: CAKSPQGGAYEQYF
clone size: NA
D gene: TRBD1
J gene: TRBJ2-7
V gene: TRBV7-8

CDR3 DNA: TGCAGCGTTGAAGTTTCCGGCGGCCTTCACAATGAGCAGTTCTTC
CDR3 protein: CSVEVSGGLHNEQFF
clone size: NA
D gene: NA
J gene: TRBJ2-1
V gene: TRBV29-1

CDR3 DNA: TGTGCCAGCAGTTTAAGAGGGCTAGCGACCCACAATGAGCAGTTCTTC
CDR3 protein: CASSLRGLATHNEQFF
clone size: NA
D gene: NA
J gene: TRBJ2-1
V gene: TRBV27

CDR3 DNA: TGTGCCAGCAGCTCTAGCGGGCCCTACGAGCAGTACTTC
CDR3 protein: CASSSSGPYEQYF
clone size: NA
D gene: TRBD2
J gene: TRBJ2-7
V gene: TRBV7-9

CDR3 DNA: TGCGCCAGCAGCGCCGCGGCCGATCAGCCCCAGCATTTT
CDR3 protein: CASSAAADQPQHF
clone size: NA
D gene: NA
J gene: TRBJ1-5
V gene: TRBV5-1

CDR3 DNA: TGCAGCGTTGATGGGACTAGCACAGATACGCAGTATTTT
CDR3 protein: CSVDGTSTDTQYF
clone size: once
D gene: NA
J gene: TRBJ2-3
V gene: TRBV29-1

CDR3 DNA: TGCGCCAGCAGCCAAGCCTCAGGGTACGGCTACACCTTC
CDR3 protein: CASSQASGYGYTF
clone size: NA
D gene: NA
J gene: TRBJ1-2
V gene: TRBV4-3

CDR3 DNA: TGTGCCAGCAGCCTGGGAGGTGAGCAGTTCTTC
CDR3 protein: CASSLGGEQFF
clone size: NA
D gene: NA
J gene: TRBJ2-1
V gene: TRBV6-5

CDR3 DNA: TGTGCCAGCACTCCAGGGGGCTGGGATCAGCCCCAGCATTTT
CDR3 protein: CASTPGGWDQPQHF
clone size: NA
D gene: TRBD1
J gene: TRBJ1-5
V gene: TRBV28

CDR3 DNA: TGTGCCAGCAGCCGAGGGCGACAGACCCAGTACTTC
CDR3 protein: CASSRGRQTQYF
clone size: NA
D gene: NA
J gene: TRBJ2-5
V gene: TRBV14

CDR3 DNA: TGTGCCAGCAGCCCCACGGGTTTCGAAAACGCTATGGGGGCCAACGTCCTGACTTTC
CDR3 protein: CASSPTGFENAMGANVLTF
clone size: NA
D gene: NA
J gene: TRBJ2-6
V gene: TRBV13

CDR3 DNA: TGTGCCAGCTCCCGGGAGGCCCACTACGAGCAGTACTTC
CDR3 protein: CASSREAHYEQYF
clone size: NA
D gene: TRBD2
J gene: TRBJ2-7
V gene: TRBV7-2

CDR3 DNA: TGTGCCAGCAGCTTACGTGGACTAGCGGGCTCCTACGAGCAGTACTTC
CDR3 protein: CASSLRGLAGSYEQYF
clone size: NA
D gene: TRBD2
J gene: TRBJ2-7
V gene: TRBV11-2

CDR3 DNA: TGTGCCAGCACCTCTTCGGACAGGGCCTACGAGCAGTACTTC
CDR3 protein: CASTSSDRAYEQYF
clone size: NA
D gene: TRBD1
J gene: TRBJ2-7
V gene: TRBV5-5